The 24 T cell receptor beta chains given below trace back to one sample, sequenced in a study of T cell responses to AZD1222 COVID-19 vaccine. Here immunoSEQ multiplex PCR was the method, and the copy in TCRdb shows in-frame clones only, minus some. The sample includes roughly 92,000 clones, around 90% of them seen just once. Sample: peripheral blood, taken 28 days after the second AZD1222 dose. These receptors all come from an adult who received the AZD1222 COVID-19 vaccine.

The chain couples TRBV18 to TRBJ1-1; the D is unclear. V lost 2 bases to trimming and J lost 1 base, with 5 bases between them. This CDR3 has 13 amino acids. Germline assignment: CDR1 KGHSH and CDR2 LQKENI. The DNA for the CDR3 is TGTGCCAGCTCACCAACAACGAACACTGAAGCTTTCTTT. As protein: CASSPTTNTEAFF.

In this sample, this clone turned up once. This chain uses TRBV12-5 with TRBJ2-1; TRBD2 might be the D (6 bases). The germline V gene encodes CDR1 LGHNT and CDR2 FRNRAP. Trimming removed 1 base at V and 8 bases at J, with 12 bases between. CDR3 length equals 14 residues. The CDR3 spells CASGLGGVGDEQFF. The CDR3 coding sequence is TGTGCTAGTGGTTTGGGCGGGGTGGGCGATGAGCAGTTCTTC.

V gene TRBV6-6 combines with J gene TRBJ1-5, with 7 nucleotides matching TRBD1. Germline V gene data show CDR1 as MNHNY and CDR2 as SVGAGI (reference sequence). J lost 7 bases, V lost 6 bases, and 6 bases had no gene match. The length of the CDR3 is 13 residues. This CDR3 reads CASSGQDNQPQHF. CDR3 sequence (DNA): TGTGCCAGCAGCGGACAGGATAACCAGCCCCAGCATTTT.

The rearrangement joins TRBV7-3 to TRBJ1-1, with D possibly TRBD1 on 6 matching bases. The CDR3 extends over 14 amino acids. With 3 bases removed from V and 1 base from J, the gap between germline ends came to 9 bases. The germline V gene has CDR1 SGHTA and CDR2 FQGTGA. The CDR3 region is CASSLHRANTEAFF. In DNA, the CDR3 is TGTGCCAGCAGCTTGCACAGGGCGAACACTGAAGCTTTCTTT.

This chain joins TRBV5-1 and TRBJ1-4, with TRBD1 as a possible D gene (6 bases). Trimming took 1 base from V and 6 from J, leaving 10 bases between them. Germline CDR1 reads SGHRS; CDR2 reads YFSETQ. This CDR3 region has 14 residues. The CDR3 loop reads CASSLTGNDEKLFF. CDR3 DNA: TGCGCCAGCAGCTTGACAGGGAACGATGAAAAACTGTTTTTT.

The J gene is TRBJ2-1, the V gene TRBV29-1; no firm D call. CDR1 and CDR2 from the germline V gene are SQVTM and ANQGSEA. The CDR3 length is 12 residues. The V end was cut by 5 bases, the J end by 4 bases, with 9 bases between. CDR3: CSVRAPYNEQFF. The DNA for the CDR3 is TGCAGCGTTCGGGCCCCGTACAATGAGCAGTTCTTC.

The chain joins TRBV6-5 to TRBJ1-4; D is possibly TRBD1 (6 bases). V lost 2 bases to trimming and J lost 1 base, with 11 bases between them. Germline V gene lookup returns CDR1 MNHEY and CDR2 SVGAGI. The CDR3 covers 16 residues. CDR3 coding DNA: TGTGCCAGCAGTTACGACAGGTTCGGAACTAATGAAAAACTGTTTTTT. Its protein is CASSYDRFGTNEKLFF.

The chain has TRBV5-1 and TRBJ2-1; D uncertain. The germline V gene has CDR1 SGHRS and CDR2 YFSETQ. There are 15 residues in the CDR3. V was shortened by 5 bases and J by 0 bases, with 12 bases between the two germline ends. CDR3 in amino acids: CASRSDGASYNEQFF. As DNA, the CDR3 is TGCGCCAGCAGGTCGGACGGAGCCTCCTACAATGAGCAGTTCTTC.

The V gene is TRBV7-6, the J gene TRBJ2-1; TRBD1 matches at 8 bases. CDR1 and CDR2 from the germline V gene are SGHVS and FNYEAQ. Trimming at V came to 6 bases and at J to 2 bases, leaving 3 bases not matched to a gene. The CDR3 runs to 14 residues. CDR3 protein: CASSRQGTYNEQFF. In DNA form, the CDR3 reads TGTGCCAGCAGTAGACAGGGGACCTACAATGAGCAGTTCTTC.

The V and J genes are TRBV19 and TRBJ1-2; no clear D. The CDR3 consists of 13 residues. Germline V gene sequence: CDR1 LNHDA, CDR2 SQIVND (reference sequence). V was trimmed by 10 bases and J by 2 bases, leaving 14 bases between them. CDR3: CATKMGPNYGYTF. The CDR3 coding sequence is TGTGCCACCAAAATGGGCCCCAACTATGGCTACACCTTC.

The rearrangement links TRBV14 to TRBJ1-3, with 7 bases aligning to TRBD1. The CDR3 contains 16 residues. V was clipped by 5 bases and J by 0 bases; unmatched bases: 7. Germline lookup yields CDR1 SGHDN and CDR2 FVKESK. The CDR3 region is CASSADRAISGNTIYF. The CDR3 coding sequence is TGTGCCAGCAGCGCAGACAGGGCGATCTCTGGAAACACCATATATTTT.

The chain combines TRBV9 with TRBJ2-3; 16 bases map to TRBD2. The CDR3 consists of 17 residues. V lost 4 bases to trimming and J lost 6 bases; unmatched junction nucleotides: 8. Germline CDR1 and CDR2: SGDLS and YYNGEE. The CDR3 spells CASSPAGTSGGADTQYF. In DNA form, the CDR3 reads TGTGCCAGCAGCCCAGCTGGGACTAGCGGGGGGGCGGATACGCAGTATTTT.

The chain carries TRBV19 and TRBJ1-2; 8 nucleotides agree with TRBD1. V dropped 7 bases and J dropped 8; count of bases not matched to a gene: 15. The CDR3 has 15 residues. Looked up from germline, CDR1 is LNHDA and CDR2 is SQIVND (reference sequence). The CDR3 loop is CASNRRQGQSGGYTF. In DNA, the CDR3 is TGTGCCAGTAACCGACGACAGGGGCAGTCAGGCGGCTACACCTTC.

V gene TRBV11-2 combines with J gene TRBJ2-7, with D tentatively TRBD2 (5 bases). The V end lost 1 base, the J end lost 3 bases, and 10 bases lay between the germline ends. The CDR3 length is 14 residues. The germline V gene encodes CDR1 SGHAT and CDR2 FQNNGV. This CDR3 reads CASSLGVRGYEQYF. The CDR3 DNA sequence: TGTGCCAGCAGCTTAGGGGTCCGGGGCTACGAGCAGTACTTC.

This chain connects TRBV19 to TRBJ1-2, with TRBD1 as a possible D gene (6 bases). Trimming cost V 8 bases and J 3 bases, with 13 bases left between them. The V gene's germline CDR1 is LNHDA and CDR2 SQIVND (reference sequence). The CDR3 is 13 amino acids. The CDR3 loop is CASRPNRDYGYTF. CDR3 DNA sequence: TGTGCCAGTCGACCGAACAGGGACTATGGCTACACCTTC.

In nucleotides, the CDR3 is TGTGCCAGCAGTTACAACTACGAGCAGTACTTC. Its translation is CASSYNYEQYF. The gene calls are TRBV6-5 and TRBJ2-7; no definite D call. Trimming left V 2 bases short and J 3 bases short, with 2 bases between. Per germline, CDR1 MNHEY and CDR2 SVGAGI. This CDR3 comprises 11 residues.

This chain connects TRBV10-2 to TRBJ2-3, with TRBD2 identical over 8 bases. Trimming removed 6 bases from V and 4 bases from J; junction bases left unmatched: 3. From germline, CDR1 is WSHSY and CDR2 SAAADI. The CDR3 contains 13 residues. The CDR3 DNA reads as TGCGCCAGCAGGGGACTAGTCCCAGATACGCAGTATTTT. Residues: CASRGLVPDTQYF.

The chain employs TRBV3-1 (or the pseudogene TRBV3-2) and TRBJ1-2; no definite D call. V lost 5 bases to trimming and J lost 0 bases, with 16 bases between them. CDR1 and CDR2 from the germline V gene are LGHDT and YNNKEL (reference sequence). This CDR3 has 16 amino acids. The CDR3 DNA is TGTGCCAGCAGCTCCTCTGTCGGTACTCCTAACTATGGCTACACCTTC. Translating it yields CASSSSVGTPNYGYTF.

The V call is TRBV5-5, the J call TRBJ1-5, with D tentatively TRBD1 (5 bases). V gave up 3 bases and J gave up 6 bases, with 13 bases separating them. The germline V gene has CDR1 SGHKS and CDR2 YYEKEE (reference sequence). The CDR3 extends over 14 amino acids. The CDR3 region is CASSWDGSGQPQHF. DNA for the CDR3: TGTGCCAGCAGCTGGGACGGATCCGGTCAGCCCCAGCATTTT.

V usage is TRBV6-5 and J usage is TRBJ2-1; D gene ambiguous. This CDR3 comprises 14 residues. Germline-derived CDR1 and CDR2 are MNHEY and SVGAGI. The ends were cut back, 2 bases at V and 7 bases at J, with 12 bases in the middle. Here the CDR3 reads CASSYSPHKNEQFF. DNA for the CDR3: TGTGCCAGCAGTTACAGCCCCCACAAGAATGAGCAGTTCTTC.

The chain uses TRBV2 and TRBJ2-1; 9 bases agree with TRBD2. Germline trimming cut 4 bases from V and 8 bases from J; bases unmatched to any gene: 6. CDR3 length equals 14 residues. Germline V CDR1 and CDR2: SNHLY, FYNNEI. Here the CDR3 DNA reads TGTGCCAGCAGTGCGGTAGCGGGGGTACATGAGCAGTTCTTC. It codes for CASSAVAGVHEQFF.

The rearrangement links TRBV15 to TRBJ1-5; D is ambiguous. This CDR3 has 15 residues. Germline V CDR1 and CDR2: LNHNV, YYDKDF (reference sequence). V gave up 2 bases and J gave up 4 bases, with 12 bases separating them. The CDR3, as DNA: TGTGCCACCAGCAGATCCGTTGGGGTAAATCAGCCCCAGCATTTT. Amino acid sequence: CATSRSVGVNQPQHF.

The chain joins TRBV6-5 to TRBJ1-2; TRBD1 matches 9 bases. The germline gives CDR1 MNHEY, CDR2 SVGAGI. V gave up 8 bases and J gave up 4 bases; unmatched junction bases: 8. This CDR3 is built from 14 residues. The CDR3 sequence: CASARDRDPYGYTF. The CDR3 DNA reads TGTGCCAGCGCACGGGACAGGGACCCCTATGGCTACACCTTC.

CDR3 bases: TGCGCCAGCACAAGACTAGCGGGGAACACAGATACGCAGTATTTT. Protein sequence: CASTRLAGNTDTQYF. The chain recombines TRBV10-2 with TRBJ2-3, with 11 bases that match TRBD2. V lost 7 bases, J lost 2 bases, and 5 bases stayed unmatched. The CDR3 extends over 15 amino acids. Germline CDR1 reads WSHSY; CDR2 reads SAAADI.